Included here is one T cell receptor beta chain sequence, with context. What it recognizes is unknown. cDNA synthesis used the whole RNA isolate, giving expressed TCRB sequences. There were approximately 3.7 million reads on average in the naive, central memory and regulatory T cell samples. TCRdb's table, derived via immunoSEQ multiplex PCR, lists solely in-frame clones and lacks some. The sample yields over 150,000 clones, 10% seen once. The data stem from a study of beta chain features in type 1 diabetes. The study's findings and limits: The naive, central memory and Treg TCRB repertoires showed an apparent similarity that was greater among patients than among healthy donors. Researchers caution that PCR might favor shorter templates, equally among patients and controls. Across all four CD4+ subsets, people with type 1 diabetes showed modestly shorter TCRB CDR3s.

CDR3 length: 14 residues. V was pared by 7 bases and J by 2 bases, with 15 bases between. Germline CDR1 reads SNHLY; CDR2 reads FYNNEI. The genes are TRBV2 and TRBJ2-7; D unclear. The TCR was taken from a man between 25 and 39 years old with type 1 diabetes. Source material: central memory CD4+ T cells from blood. The CDR3 reads CASISTVATYEQYF. The CDR3 DNA reads TGTGCCAGCATATCAACAGTCGCGACCTACGAGCAGTACTTC.